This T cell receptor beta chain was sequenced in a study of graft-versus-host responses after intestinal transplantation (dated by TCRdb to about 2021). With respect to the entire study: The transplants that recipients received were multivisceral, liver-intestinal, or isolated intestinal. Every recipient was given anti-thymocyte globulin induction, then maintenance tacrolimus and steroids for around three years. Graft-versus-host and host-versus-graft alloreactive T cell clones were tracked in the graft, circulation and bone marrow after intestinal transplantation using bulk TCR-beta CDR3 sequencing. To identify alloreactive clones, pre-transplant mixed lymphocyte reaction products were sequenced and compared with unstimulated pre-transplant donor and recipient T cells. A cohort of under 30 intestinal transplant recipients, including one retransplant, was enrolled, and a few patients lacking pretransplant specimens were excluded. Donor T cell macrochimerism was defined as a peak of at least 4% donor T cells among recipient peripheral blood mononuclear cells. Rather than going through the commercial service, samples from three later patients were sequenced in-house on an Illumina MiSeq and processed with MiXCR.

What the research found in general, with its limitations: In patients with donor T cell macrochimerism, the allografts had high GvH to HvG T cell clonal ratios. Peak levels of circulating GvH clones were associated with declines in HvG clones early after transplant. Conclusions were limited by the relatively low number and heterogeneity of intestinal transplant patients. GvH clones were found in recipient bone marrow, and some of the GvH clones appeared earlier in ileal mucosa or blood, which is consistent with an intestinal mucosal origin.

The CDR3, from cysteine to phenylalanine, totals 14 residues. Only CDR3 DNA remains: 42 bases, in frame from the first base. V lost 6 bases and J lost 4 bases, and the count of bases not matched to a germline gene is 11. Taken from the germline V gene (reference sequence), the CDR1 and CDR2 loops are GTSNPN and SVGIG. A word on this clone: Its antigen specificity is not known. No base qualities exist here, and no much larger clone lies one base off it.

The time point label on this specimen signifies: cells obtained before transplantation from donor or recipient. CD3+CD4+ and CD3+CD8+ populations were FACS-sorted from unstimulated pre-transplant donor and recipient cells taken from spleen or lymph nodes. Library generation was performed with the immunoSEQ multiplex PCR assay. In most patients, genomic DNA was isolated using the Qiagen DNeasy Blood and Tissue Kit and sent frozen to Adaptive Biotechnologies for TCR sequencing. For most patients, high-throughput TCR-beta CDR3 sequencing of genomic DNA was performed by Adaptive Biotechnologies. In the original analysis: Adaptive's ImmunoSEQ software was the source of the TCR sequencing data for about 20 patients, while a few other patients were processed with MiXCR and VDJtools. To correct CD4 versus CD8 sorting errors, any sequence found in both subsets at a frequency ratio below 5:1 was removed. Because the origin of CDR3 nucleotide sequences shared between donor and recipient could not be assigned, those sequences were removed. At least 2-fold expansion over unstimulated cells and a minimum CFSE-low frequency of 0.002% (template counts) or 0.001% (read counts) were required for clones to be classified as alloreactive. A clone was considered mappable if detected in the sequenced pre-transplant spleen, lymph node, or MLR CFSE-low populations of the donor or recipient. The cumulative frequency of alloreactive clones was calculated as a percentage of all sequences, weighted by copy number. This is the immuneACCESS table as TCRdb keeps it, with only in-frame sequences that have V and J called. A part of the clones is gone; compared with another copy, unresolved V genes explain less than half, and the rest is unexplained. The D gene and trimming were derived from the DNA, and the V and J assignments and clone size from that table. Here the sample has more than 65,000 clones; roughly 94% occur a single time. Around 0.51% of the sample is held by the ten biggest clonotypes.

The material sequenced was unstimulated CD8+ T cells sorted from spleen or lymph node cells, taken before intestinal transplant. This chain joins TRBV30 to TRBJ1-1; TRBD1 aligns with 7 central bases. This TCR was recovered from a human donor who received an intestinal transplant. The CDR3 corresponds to CACRPIRDSTEAFF. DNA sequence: TGTGCCTGCCGACCCATTCGGGACAGCACTGAAGCTTTCTTT.